The 16 T cell receptor beta chains reported below all come from one sample, sequenced in a study of blood T cell repertoires in COVID-19. Repertoires were generated with immunoSEQ multiplex PCR, while TCRdb's copy carries only in-frame clones and drops some. The table lists roughly 400,000 clones, roughly nine tenths of them singletons, with about 1.1% in the top ten. The sequencing input was PBMCs or T cells enriched from blood (not recorded which). The receptors come from a man aged 25-45 years who had recovered from COVID-19.

V is TRBV28 and J is TRBJ1-5; 7 bases align to TRBD1. With V trimmed by 6 bases and J by 4 bases, 9 bases remained unmatched. This CDR3 region has 15 residues. The germline CDR1 and CDR2 sequences are MDHEN and SYDVKM. The CDR3 sequence: CASRAGDRLNQPQHF. CDR3 sequence (DNA): TGTGCCAGCAGGGCCGGGGACAGACTTAATCAGCCCCAGCATTTT.

The chain has TRBV5-1 and TRBJ2-2; 8 nucleotides match TRBD2. Germline values: CDR1 SGHRS, CDR2 YFSETQ. The CDR3 contains 19 residues. J gave up 0 bases and V 1 base, and 11 bases lay outside the gene matches. The DNA for the CDR3 is TGCGCCAGCAGCTTGTGGGGGGCAGCGGGAGCGGCGAACACCGGGGAGCTGTTTTTT. Its translation: CASSLWGAAGAANTGELFF. Full variable domain (remainder filled in from reference TRBV5-1 and TRBJ2-2): KAGVTQTPRYLIKTRGQQVTLSCSPISGHRSVSWYQQTPGQGLQFLFEYFSETQRNKGNFPGRFSGRQFSNSRSEMNVSTLELGDSALYLCASSLWGAAGAANTGELFFGEGSRLTVL.

The chain uses TRBV3-1 (or the pseudogene TRBV3-2) and TRBJ2-7, with TRBD2 identical over 7 bases. Trimming at V came to 7 bases and at J to 6 bases, leaving 9 bases not matched to a gene. The CDR3 is 13 residues long. From germline, CDR1 is LGHDT and CDR2 YNNKEL (reference sequence). CDR3 DNA sequence: TGTGCCAGCACCAACACCCTAGCGGCCGAGCAGTACTTC. Residues: CASTNTLAAEQYF.

The genes are TRBV5-6 and TRBJ2-2; D is uncertain. The V and J ends lost 2 bases and 6 bases respectively, with 8 bases between them. Looked up from germline, CDR1 is SGHDT and CDR2 is YYEEEE. There are 13 residues in the CDR3. The CDR3 reads CASSLSTAGELFF. CDR3 nucleotides: TGTGCCAGCAGCTTATCAACTGCCGGGGAGCTGTTTTTT.

The chain links TRBV19 to TRBJ1-3, with D possibly TRBD1 on 6 matching bases. Trimming removed 7 bases at V and 0 bases at J, with 13 bases between. The CDR3 contains 15 residues. Germline CDR1 is LNHDA and CDR2 is SQIVND (reference sequence). The DNA for the CDR3 is TGTGCCAGTATTGACAGGCCCGGCTCTGGAAACACCATATATTTT. Residues: CASIDRPGSGNTIYF.

The CDR3 DNA follows: TGTGCCAGCAGCTTTCGGGACACACACAATGAGCAGTTCTTC. Residues: CASSFRDTHNEQFF. V and J are TRBV9 and TRBJ2-1; weak D call: TRBD1 (6 bases). The CDR3 is made up of 14 amino acids. V was shortened by 4 bases and J by 5 bases, with 13 bases between the two germline ends. Germline V gene data show CDR1 as SGDLS and CDR2 as YYNGEE.

V is TRBV18 and J is TRBJ1-4; D remains unclear. V lost 4 bases and J lost 6, with 15 bases in between. Per germline, CDR1 KGHSH and CDR2 LQKENI. CDR3 length equals 15 residues. In DNA, the CDR3 is TGTGCCAGCTCACTGGTCACGGGGAATCATGAAAAACTGTTTTTT. Translated: CASSLVTGNHEKLFF.

This rearrangement joins TRBV7-3 to TRBJ1-1, with D possibly matching TRBD1 (5 bases). The CDR3 has 14 amino acids. CDR1 and CDR2 (germline): SGHTA, FQGTGA. V was trimmed by 5 bases and J by 5 bases, leaving 15 bases between them. The CDR3 sequence: CASSPLGGETEAFF. Here the CDR3 DNA reads TGTGCCAGCAGCCCACTGGGAGGGGAAACTGAAGCTTTCTTT.

The V gene is TRBV9, the J gene TRBJ2-3; D possibly corresponds to TRBD2 (5 bases). Trimming stripped 3 bases from V and 2 bases from J, with 10 bases between. CDR3 length: 14 amino acids. The V gene's germline CDR1 is SGDLS and CDR2 YYNGEE. The CDR3, as DNA: TGTGCCAGCAGCGGGACTGAATACACAGATACGCAGTATTTT. Translating gives CASSGTEYTDTQYF.

The chain has TRBV7-2 and TRBJ1-4, with 7 bases identical to TRBD1. The junction had 5 bases not matched to a gene; V was cut back by 4 bases and J by 3 bases. The CDR3 runs to 15 residues. Germline CDR1 reads SGHTA; CDR2 reads FQGNSA. This CDR3 is CASSYYRGANEKLFF. The CDR3 DNA reads TGTGCCAGCAGCTACTACAGGGGAGCTAATGAAAAACTGTTTTTT.

The chain combines TRBV5-4 with TRBJ2-2; 7 nucleotides agree with TRBD2. The germline V gene has CDR1 SGHNT and CDR2 YYREEE (reference sequence). V lost 4 bases to trimming and J lost 5 bases; unmatched junction nucleotides: 11. CDR3 size: 16 residues. CDR3 nucleotides: TGTGCCAGCAGCCCGGGGGGACGGTCGGATACCGGGGAGCTGTTTTTT. This codes for CASSPGGRSDTGELFF.

The chain employs TRBV27 and TRBJ2-1; 8 bases fit TRBD2. Germline V gene data show CDR1 as MNHEY and CDR2 as SMNVEV (reference sequence). The J segment lost 3 bases and the V segment lost 5 bases, leaving 12 bases of the junction unmatched. This CDR3 has 17 amino acids. The CDR3 reads CASSHLATSENYNEQFF. The CDR3 bases are TGTGCCAGCAGTCACCTGGCGACTAGCGAAAACTACAATGAGCAGTTCTTC.

The V gene is TRBV3-1 (or the pseudogene TRBV3-2), the J gene TRBJ2-1, with a tentative D call TRBD1 (6 bases). The V and J ends lost 8 bases and 6 bases respectively, with 14 bases between them. Germline CDR1 LGHDT, CDR2 YNNKEL (reference sequence). The CDR3 runs to 13 residues. CDR3 sequence reads: CASAKGRGNEQFF. The CDR3 region has the DNA TGTGCCAGCGCCAAGGGCAGGGGCAATGAGCAGTTCTTC.

V gene TRBV6-4 combines with J gene TRBJ2-1; D is perhaps TRBD2 (5 bases). The germline V gene has CDR1 MRHNA and CDR2 SNTAGT. Trimming took 2 bases from V and 1 from J, leaving 9 bases between them. This CDR3 region has 15 residues. Here the CDR3 reads CASSDRAGSYNEQFF. Here the CDR3 DNA reads TGTGCCAGCAGTGACAGGGCGGGTTCCTACAATGAGCAGTTCTTC.

The chain couples TRBV15 to TRBJ2-5, with TRBD1 matching over 9 bases. Trimming took 3 bases from V and 5 from J; bases not matched to a gene: 7. The CDR3 contains 15 residues. The germline V gene has CDR1 LNHNV and CDR2 YYDKDF (reference sequence). For the CDR3, the DNA is TGTGCCACCAGCAGGGACACAGGGGGCTGGGAGACCCAGTACTTC. Protein: CATSRDTGGWETQYF.

CDR3 loop: CASSQTGTGVSPLHF. DNA for the CDR3: TGTGCCAGCAGTCAAACCGGGACAGGTGTTTCACCCCTCCACTTT. This chain joins TRBV3-1 (or the pseudogene TRBV3-2) and TRBJ1-6, with 8 bases that match TRBD1. The CDR3 contains 15 residues. Per the germline V gene, CDR1 is LGHDT and CDR2 is YNNKEL (reference sequence). With 6 bases clipped from V and 9 bases from J, the junction kept 10 bases outside the gene matches.